This T cell receptor (beta chain) was profiled in a study of blood T cell repertoires in COVID-19. The wider study: T cells, B-cell-depleted T cells, or PBMCs provided the cDNA or gDNA that served as material.

Participants were placed into cohorts based on the clinical history they reported. All recovered Cohort 3 donors got two negative PCRs, got clearance, or saw symptom resolution. V dropped 0 bases and J dropped 7; count of bases not matched to a gene: 6. In germline, CDR1 is MGHRA, CDR2 YSYEKL. The CDR3 has 16 amino acids. Authors' analysis steps: Using reference gene primer amplification, nucleated cell counts were estimated. Produced via immunoSEQ multiplex PCR; TCRdb's table is partial and in-frame only. V and J calls and clone size are those listed in that table; D and trimming were worked out from the DNA. Among approximately 500,000 clones, around nine tenths were seen once, and the ten largest hold approximately 1.8%.

The chain recombines TRBV4-1 with TRBJ1-5; TRBD1 aligns across 10 bases. This clonotype was obtained from a woman in her 40s who had recovered from COVID-19. Sequencing was carried out using PBMCs or T cells enriched from blood (not recorded which). In DNA, the CDR3 is TGCGCCAGCAGCCAAGATTTGGGGACAGGGGTCCAGCCCCAGCATTTT. It encodes CASSQDLGTGVQPQHF.